Sequencing of this T cell receptor beta chain was carried out in a study of CXCR3-negative and CXCR3-positive naive CD8 T cells. Through 5' RACE with UMI labels, the TRB cDNA libraries were prepared. Following a re-call of the 5' RACE reads, TCRdb has one entry per CDR3 protein and lacks DNA. This sample's clone table lists 84,000 or so distinct CDR3 sequences. CDR3 length: 15 residues. The V gene's germline CDR1 is SGHRS and CDR2 YFSETQ. General study findings and limits: Fresh PBMCs served for most assays, and CXCR3 expression fell partially after cryopreservation. Naive CXCR3-negative and CXCR3-positive cells had similar TRBV-TRBJ usage; memory differed. From TRB CDR3 properties, TCR strength was inferred; surface CD5 did not differ between naive subsets.

A word on this clonotype: The antigen is unknown.

This TCR derives from a human donor in good health. Some clones in this sample may be carry-over from other donors' samples. The sequenced sample consisted of naive CXCR3- CD8+ T cells from blood. Subset meaning: CD45RO-CCR7+CD27+CD95- naive CD8+ T cells lacking CXCR3 (TNR3-). The chain joins TRBV5-1 to TRBJ1-2. The CDR3 protein is CASSFEGSLNYGYTF. Full variable domain (outside the CDR3, taken from reference TRBV5-1 and TRBJ1-2): KAGVTQTPRYLIKTRGQQVTLSCSPISGHRSVSWYQQTPGQGLQFLFEYFSETQRNKGNFPGRFSGRQFSNSRSEMNVSTLELGDSALYLCASSFEGSLNYGYTFGSGTRLTVV.